The 10 T cell receptor beta chains listed next were all sequenced from one sample in a study of T cells in Graves' hyperthyroidism and ophthalmopathy. From RNA transcripts, TCR beta CDR3 regions were amplified. A set of HTBI primers served as the primers for a first-round RT-PCR of the TCR CDR3. TCRdb passed the multiplex PCR reads through MiXCR, listing each CDR3 protein once. In the table there are around 540,000 distinct CDR3 sequences, approximately 16% of which are singletons. The sequencing input was blood. The receptors were gathered from a woman aged 25 to 45 with Graves' ophthalmopathy.

This clonotype was counted many times. The CDR3: CASSPATGGTTKNIQYF. In nucleotides, the CDR3 is TGTGCCAGCTCACCGGCCACAGGGGGCACGACCAAAAACATTCAGTACTTC. The genes are TRBV18 and TRBJ2-4; 9 bases align to TRBD1. Germline V lookup: CDR1 KGHSH, CDR2 LQKENI. Trimming removed 3 bases from V and 2 bases from J; junction bases left unmatched: 8. The CDR3 contains 17 residues.

The rearrangement joins TRBV15 to TRBJ2-7; a possible D gene is TRBD2 (5 bases). Per germline, CDR1 LNHNV and CDR2 YYDKDF (reference sequence). This CDR3 is 13 amino acids long. V lost 0 bases and J lost 5, with 8 bases in between. CDR3 in amino acids: CATSRDFSDEQYF. CDR3 DNA sequence: TGTGCCACCAGCAGAGATTTTAGCGACGAGCAGTACTTC.

In its sample, this clonotype was seen many times. The chain recombines TRBV3-1 with TRBJ2-1; D is possibly TRBD2 (6 bases). The CDR3 consists of 15 residues. Germline loops: CDR1 LGHDT, CDR2 YNNKEL (reference sequence). Between the trimmed V and J ends, which lost 5 bases and 2 bases, there was a span of 13 bases. The CDR3 bases are TGTGCCAGCAGCTTGGGGACTCTTCCCTACAATGAGCAGTTCTTC. Encoded protein: CASSLGTLPYNEQFF.

The chain combines TRBV6-2 or TRBV6-3 with TRBJ2-1; 10 positions agree with TRBD2. The length of the CDR3 is 17 residues. Trimming cost V 2 bases and J 0 bases; bases outside gene matches: 4. Germline lookup yields CDR1 MNHEY and CDR2 SVGEGT. The CDR3 sequence is CASSYGTSASSYNEQFF. The CDR3 DNA reads as TGTGCCAGCAGTTACGGGACTAGCGCGAGCTCCTACAATGAGCAGTTCTTC.

This clonotype was seen repeatedly, ten times or more. The chain links TRBV20-1 to TRBJ2-5, with TRBD2 matching over 7 bases. The germline V gene has CDR1 DFQATT and CDR2 SNEGSKA (reference sequence). The CDR3 has 14 residues. With 4 bases clipped from V and 5 bases from J, the junction kept 10 bases outside the gene matches. CDR3 nucleotide sequence: TGCAGTGCTAACTCTAGGACTAGTAGGGAGACCCAGTACTTC. Translated: CSANSRTSRETQYF.

This clonotype was recorded at least ten times. The chain recombines TRBV3-1 with TRBJ2-7; the D gene could be TRBD1 or TRBD2 (5 bases each). Per germline, CDR1 LGHDT and CDR2 YNNKEL (reference sequence). The V end lost 4 bases, the J end lost 5 bases, and 12 bases lay between the germline ends. This CDR3 has 13 amino acids. CDR3 bases: TGTGCCAGCAGCCTCTCCTCGGGGCACGAGCAGTACTTC. Translating gives CASSLSSGHEQYF.

The rearrangement links TRBV28 to TRBJ2-2; D not certain. Looked up from germline, CDR1 is MDHEN and CDR2 is SYDVKM. V was shortened by 8 bases and J by 4 bases, with 17 bases between the two germline ends. This CDR3 has 15 residues. DNA of the CDR3: TGTGCCAGCCGAATGCTGGGTTTGGGCACCGGGGAGCTGTTTTTT. It yields the protein CASRMLGLGTGELFF.

This clonotype showed up many times. V is TRBV20-1 and J is TRBJ1-1; tentative D call: TRBD1 (5 bases). Trimming pared 3 bases from V and 0 bases from J, leaving 8 bases between. CDR1 and CDR2 (germline): DFQATT, SNEGSKA (reference sequence). The CDR3 length is 13 residues. CDR3 coding DNA: TGCAGTGCTAGTGGGGGAATGAACACTGAAGCTTTCTTT. This translates into CSASGGMNTEAFF.

The chain is built from TRBV12-3 or TRBV12-4 and TRBJ1-3; unclear D gene. The CDR3 sequence is 15 residues long. The V and J ends lost 1 base and 1 base respectively, with 8 bases between them. CDR3 protein: CASSLVRDSGNTIYF. The DNA of the CDR3 is TGTGCCAGCAGTTTAGTACGGGATTCTGGAAACACCATATATTTT.

This clonotype appeared many times. The chain recombines TRBV6-1 with TRBJ1-5; a possible D gene is TRBD1 (5 bases). CDR1 is MNHNS, CDR2 SASEGT, per germline. The CDR3 has 15 residues. Trimming took off 4 bases at V and 0 bases at J, with 10 bases between the two ends. CDR3 DNA sequence: TGTGCCAGCAGTGCCGGGGGGTATAGCAATCAGCCCCAGCATTTT. Protein product: CASSAGGYSNQPQHF.